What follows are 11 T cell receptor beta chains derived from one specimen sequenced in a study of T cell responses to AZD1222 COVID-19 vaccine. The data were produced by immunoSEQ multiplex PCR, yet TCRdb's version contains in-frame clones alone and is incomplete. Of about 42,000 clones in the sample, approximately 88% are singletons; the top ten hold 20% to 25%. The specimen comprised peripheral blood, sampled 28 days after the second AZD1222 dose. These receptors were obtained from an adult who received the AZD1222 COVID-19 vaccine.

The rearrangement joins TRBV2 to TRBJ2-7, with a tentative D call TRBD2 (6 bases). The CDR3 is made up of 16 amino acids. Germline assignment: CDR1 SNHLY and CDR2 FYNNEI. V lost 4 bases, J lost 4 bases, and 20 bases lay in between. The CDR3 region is CASSVTIDNRGYEQYF. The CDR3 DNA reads TGTGCCAGCAGTGTCACGATTGACAATCGGGGGTACGAGCAGTACTTC.

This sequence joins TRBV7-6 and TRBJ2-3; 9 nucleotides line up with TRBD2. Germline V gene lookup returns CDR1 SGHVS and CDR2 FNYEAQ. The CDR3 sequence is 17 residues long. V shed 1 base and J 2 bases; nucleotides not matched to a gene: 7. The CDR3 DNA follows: TGTGCCAGCAGCTTAGGGGGGAGCGGGGGGACCACAGATACGCAGTATTTT. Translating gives CASSLGGSGGTTDTQYF.

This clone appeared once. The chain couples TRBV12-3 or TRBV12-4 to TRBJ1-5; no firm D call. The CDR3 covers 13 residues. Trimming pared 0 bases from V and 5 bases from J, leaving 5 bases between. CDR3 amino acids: CASSLAVDQPQHF. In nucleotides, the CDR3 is TGTGCCAGCAGTTTAGCTGTTGATCAGCCCCAGCATTTT.

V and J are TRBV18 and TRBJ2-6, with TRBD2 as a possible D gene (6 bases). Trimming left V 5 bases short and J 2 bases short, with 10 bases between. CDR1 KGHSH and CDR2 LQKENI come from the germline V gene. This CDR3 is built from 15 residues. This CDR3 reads CASSSGSPGANVLTF. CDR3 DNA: TGTGCCAGCTCAAGCGGGTCTCCTGGGGCCAACGTCCTGACTTTC.

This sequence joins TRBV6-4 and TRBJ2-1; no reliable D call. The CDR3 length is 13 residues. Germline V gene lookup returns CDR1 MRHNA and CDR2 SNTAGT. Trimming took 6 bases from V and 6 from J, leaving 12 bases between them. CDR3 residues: CASSSSFGNEQFF. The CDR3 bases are TGTGCCAGCAGCTCCAGTTTCGGCAATGAGCAGTTCTTC.

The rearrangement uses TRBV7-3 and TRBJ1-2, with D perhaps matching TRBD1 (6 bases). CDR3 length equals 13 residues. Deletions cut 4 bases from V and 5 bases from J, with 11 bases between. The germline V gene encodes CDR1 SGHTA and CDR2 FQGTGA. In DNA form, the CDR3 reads TGTGCCAGCAGCTCTCCAGGGGCGTATGGCTACACCTTC. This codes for CASSSPGAYGYTF.

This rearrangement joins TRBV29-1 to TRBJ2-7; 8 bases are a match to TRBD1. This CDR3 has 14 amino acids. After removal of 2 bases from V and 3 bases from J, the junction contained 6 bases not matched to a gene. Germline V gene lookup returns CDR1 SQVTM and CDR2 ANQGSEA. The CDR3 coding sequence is TGCAGCGTTGAATCAGGGGGCGGTGGCTACGAGCAGTACTTC. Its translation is CSVESGGGGYEQYF.

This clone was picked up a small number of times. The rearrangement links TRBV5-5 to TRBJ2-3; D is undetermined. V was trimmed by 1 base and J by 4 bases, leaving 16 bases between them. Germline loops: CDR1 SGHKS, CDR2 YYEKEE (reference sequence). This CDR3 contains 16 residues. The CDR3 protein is CASSLLGPPAADTQYF. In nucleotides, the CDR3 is TGTGCCAGCAGCTTGCTTGGCCCACCAGCTGCAGATACGCAGTATTTT.

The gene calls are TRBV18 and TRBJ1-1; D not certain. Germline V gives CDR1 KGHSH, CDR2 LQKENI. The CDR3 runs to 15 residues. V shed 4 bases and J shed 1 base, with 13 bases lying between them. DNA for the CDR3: TGTGCCAGCTCACGTACAGTTGGAGCGAACACTGAAGCTTTCTTT. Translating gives CASSRTVGANTEAFF. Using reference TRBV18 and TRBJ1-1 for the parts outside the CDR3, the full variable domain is NAGVMQNPRHLVRRRGQEARLRCSPMKGHSHVYWYRQLPEEGLKFMVYLQKENIIDESGMPKERFSAEFPKEGPSILRIQQVVRGDSAAYFCASSRTVGANTEAFFGQGTRLTVV.

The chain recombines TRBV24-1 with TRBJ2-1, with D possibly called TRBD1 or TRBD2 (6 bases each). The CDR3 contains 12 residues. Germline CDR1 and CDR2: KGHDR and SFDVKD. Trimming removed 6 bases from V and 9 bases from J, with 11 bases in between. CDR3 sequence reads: CATSPRGGEQFF. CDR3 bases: TGTGCCACCAGTCCCAGGGGAGGTGAGCAGTTCTTC.

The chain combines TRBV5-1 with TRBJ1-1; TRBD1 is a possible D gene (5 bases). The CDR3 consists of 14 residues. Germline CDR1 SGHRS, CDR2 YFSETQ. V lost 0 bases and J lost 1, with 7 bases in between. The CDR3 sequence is CASSLGDANTEAFF. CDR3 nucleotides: TGCGCCAGCAGCTTGGGGGACGCGAACACTGAAGCTTTCTTT.